This T cell receptor beta chain is from a study of identical twins. Germline V lookup: CDR1 SQVTM, CDR2 ANQGSEA. The CDR3 has 17 residues. J gave up 3 bases and V 6 bases, and 9 bases lay outside the gene matches. Unique molecular identifiers were in the cDNA, with template-switch universal primer binding. TCRdb ran MiXCR on the 5' RACE reads and lists one entry per CDR3 protein. The sample has 420,000 or so distinct CDR3 sequences, under 20% seen once; the top ten hold 10% to 15%. The sequence was collected from a man between 50 and 59 years old in good health. The sample was naive T cells sorted from blood. The V call is TRBV29-1, the J call TRBJ2-1; 15 nucleotides agree with TRBD2. CDR3 amino acids: CSVAYMGLAGGYNEQFF. The CDR3, as DNA: TGCAGCGTAGCCTATATGGGACTAGCGGGGGGCTACAATGAGCAGTTCTTC.